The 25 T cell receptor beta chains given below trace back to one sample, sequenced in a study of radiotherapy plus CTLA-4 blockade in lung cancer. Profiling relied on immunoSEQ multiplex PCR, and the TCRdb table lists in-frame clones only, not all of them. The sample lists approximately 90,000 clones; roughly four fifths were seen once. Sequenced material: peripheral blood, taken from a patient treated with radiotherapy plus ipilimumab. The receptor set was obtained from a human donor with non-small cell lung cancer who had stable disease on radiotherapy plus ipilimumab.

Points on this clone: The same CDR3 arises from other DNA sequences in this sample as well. As DNA, the CDR3 is TGTGCCAGCAGCGCACAGAACACTGAAGCTTTCTTT. This codes for CASSAQNTEAFF. The gene calls are TRBV9 and TRBJ1-1; D is uncertain. Trimming removed 3 bases from V and 1 base from J, with 4 bases in between. The germline CDR1 and CDR2 sequences are SGDLS and YYNGEE. The CDR3 is 12 amino acids.

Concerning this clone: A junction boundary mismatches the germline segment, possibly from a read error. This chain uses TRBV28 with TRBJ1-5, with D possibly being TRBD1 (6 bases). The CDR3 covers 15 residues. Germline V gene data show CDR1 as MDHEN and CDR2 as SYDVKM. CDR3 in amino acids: CAGSPPGTRNQPQHF. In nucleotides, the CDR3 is TGTGCCGGCAGCCCACCCGGGACACGAAATCAGCCCCAGCATTTT. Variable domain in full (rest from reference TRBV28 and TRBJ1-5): DVKVTQSSRYLVKRTGEKVFLECVQDMDHENMFWYRQDPGLGLRLIYFSYDVKMKEKGDIPEGYSVSREKKERFSLILESASTNQTSMYLCAGSPPGTRNQPQHFGDGTRLSIL.

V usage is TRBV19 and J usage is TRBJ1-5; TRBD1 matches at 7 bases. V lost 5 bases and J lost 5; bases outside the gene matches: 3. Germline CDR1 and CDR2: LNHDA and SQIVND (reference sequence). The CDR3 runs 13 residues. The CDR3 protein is CASSAGQDQPQHF. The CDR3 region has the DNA TGTGCCAGTAGTGCCGGACAGGATCAGCCCCAGCATTTT. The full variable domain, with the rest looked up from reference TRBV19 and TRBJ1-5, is DGGITQSPKYLFRKEGQNVTLSCEQNLNHDAMYWYRQDPGQGLRLIYYSQIVNDFQKGDIAEGYSVSREKKESFPLTVTSAQKNPTAFYLCASSAGQDQPQHFGDGTRLSIL.

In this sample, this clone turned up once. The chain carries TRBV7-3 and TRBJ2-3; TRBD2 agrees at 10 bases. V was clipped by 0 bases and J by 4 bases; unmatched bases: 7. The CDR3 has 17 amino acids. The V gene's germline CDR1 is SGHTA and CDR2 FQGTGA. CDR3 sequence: CASSLTASGRGPDTQYF. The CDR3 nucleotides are TGTGCCAGCAGCTTAACCGCTAGCGGGAGAGGCCCAGATACGCAGTATTTT.

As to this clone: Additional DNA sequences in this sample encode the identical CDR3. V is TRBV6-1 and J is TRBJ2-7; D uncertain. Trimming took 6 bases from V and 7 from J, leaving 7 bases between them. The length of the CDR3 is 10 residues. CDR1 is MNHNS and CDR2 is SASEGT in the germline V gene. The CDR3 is CASRGAEQYF. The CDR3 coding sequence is TGTGCCAGCAGGGGCGCGGAGCAGTACTTC.

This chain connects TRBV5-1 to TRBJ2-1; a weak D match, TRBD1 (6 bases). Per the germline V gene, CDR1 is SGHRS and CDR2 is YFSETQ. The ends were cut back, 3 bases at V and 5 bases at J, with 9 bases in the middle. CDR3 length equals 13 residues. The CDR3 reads CASSWTVDNEQFF. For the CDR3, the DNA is TGCGCCAGCAGCTGGACAGTCGACAATGAGCAGTTCTTC.

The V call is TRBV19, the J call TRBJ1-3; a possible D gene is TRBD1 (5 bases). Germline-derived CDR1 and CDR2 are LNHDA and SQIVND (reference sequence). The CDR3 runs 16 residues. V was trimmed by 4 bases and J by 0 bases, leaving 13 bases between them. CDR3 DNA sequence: TGTGCCAGTAGTACCCGACAGCTGCGCTCTGGAAACACCATATATTTT. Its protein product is CASSTRQLRSGNTIYF. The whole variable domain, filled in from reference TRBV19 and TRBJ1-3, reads DGGITQSPKYLFRKEGQNVTLSCEQNLNHDAMYWYRQDPGQGLRLIYYSQIVNDFQKGDIAEGYSVSREKKESFPLTVTSAQKNPTAFYLCASSTRQLRSGNTIYFGEGSWLTVV.

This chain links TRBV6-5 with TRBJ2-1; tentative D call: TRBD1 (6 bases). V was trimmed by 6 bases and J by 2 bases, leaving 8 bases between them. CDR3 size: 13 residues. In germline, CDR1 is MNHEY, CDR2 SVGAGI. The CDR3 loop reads CASSRGAYNEQFF. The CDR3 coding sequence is TGTGCCAGCAGCAGGGGAGCCTACAATGAGCAGTTCTTC.

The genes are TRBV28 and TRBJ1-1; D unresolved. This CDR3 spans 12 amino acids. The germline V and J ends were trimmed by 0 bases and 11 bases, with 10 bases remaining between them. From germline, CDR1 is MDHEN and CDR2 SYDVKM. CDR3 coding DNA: TGTGCCAGCAGTTTATGGACCGCTGGGGCTTTCTTT. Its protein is CASSLWTAGAFF.

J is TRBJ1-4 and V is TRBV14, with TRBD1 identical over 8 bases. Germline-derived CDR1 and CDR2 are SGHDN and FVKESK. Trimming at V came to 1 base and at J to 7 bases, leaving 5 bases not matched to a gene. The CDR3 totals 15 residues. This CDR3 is CASSQARGRGEKLFF. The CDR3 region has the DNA TGTGCCAGCAGCCAAGCCAGGGGGCGCGGTGAAAAACTGTTTTTT.

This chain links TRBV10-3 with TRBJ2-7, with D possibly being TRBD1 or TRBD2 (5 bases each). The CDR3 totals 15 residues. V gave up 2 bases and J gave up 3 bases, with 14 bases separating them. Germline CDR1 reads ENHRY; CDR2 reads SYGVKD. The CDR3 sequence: CAISETRGLNYEQYF. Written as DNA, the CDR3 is TGTGCCATCAGTGAGACGAGGGGTCTGAACTACGAGCAGTACTTC.

DNA of the CDR3: TGCGCCAGCAGCCTTAGAGCGGGAAGTAACGAGCAGTACTTC. This encodes CASSLRAGSNEQYF. The chain has TRBV5-1 and TRBJ2-7; 7 bases are a match to TRBD2. This CDR3 has 14 residues. The J segment lost 5 bases and the V segment lost 4 bases, leaving 9 bases of the junction unmatched. The germline CDR1 and CDR2 sequences are SGHRS and YFSETQ. Based on the CDR3 plus reference TRBV5-1 and TRBJ2-7, the full variable domain is KAGVTQTPRYLIKTRGQQVTLSCSPISGHRSVSWYQQTPGQGLQFLFEYFSETQRNKGNFPGRFSGRQFSNSRSEMNVSTLELGDSALYLCASSLRAGSNEQYFGPGTRLTVT.

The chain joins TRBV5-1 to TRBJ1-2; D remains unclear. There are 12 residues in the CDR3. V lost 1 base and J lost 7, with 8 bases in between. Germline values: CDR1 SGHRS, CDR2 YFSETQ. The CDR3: CASSLIEGGYTF. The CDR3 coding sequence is TGCGCCAGCAGCTTGATCGAGGGTGGCTACACCTTC.

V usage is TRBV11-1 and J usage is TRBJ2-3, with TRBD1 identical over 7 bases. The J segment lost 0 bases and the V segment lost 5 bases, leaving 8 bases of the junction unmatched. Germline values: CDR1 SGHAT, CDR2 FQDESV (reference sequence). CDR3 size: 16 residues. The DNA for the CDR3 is TGTGCCAGCAGCCGAGGTCAGGGGGTCAGCACAGATACGCAGTATTTT. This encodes CASSRGQGVSTDTQYF.

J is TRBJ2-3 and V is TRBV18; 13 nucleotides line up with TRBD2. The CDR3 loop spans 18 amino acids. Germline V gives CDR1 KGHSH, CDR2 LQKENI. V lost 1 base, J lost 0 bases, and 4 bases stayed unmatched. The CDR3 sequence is CASSPRLAGGESTDTQYF. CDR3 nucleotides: TGTGCCAGCTCACCACGACTAGCGGGGGGCGAGAGCACAGATACGCAGTATTTT.

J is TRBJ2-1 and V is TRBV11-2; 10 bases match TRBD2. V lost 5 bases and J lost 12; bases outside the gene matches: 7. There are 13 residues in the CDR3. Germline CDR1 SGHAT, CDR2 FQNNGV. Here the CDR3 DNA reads TGTGCCAGCAGCCCCTTAGCGGGGGGAGGGCAGTTCTTC. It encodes CASSPLAGGGQFF.

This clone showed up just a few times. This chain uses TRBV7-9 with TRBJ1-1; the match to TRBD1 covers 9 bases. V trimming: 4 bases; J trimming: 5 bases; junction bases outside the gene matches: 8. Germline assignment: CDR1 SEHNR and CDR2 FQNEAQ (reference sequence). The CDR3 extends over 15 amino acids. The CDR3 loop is CASSSLQGARTEAFF. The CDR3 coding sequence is TGTGCCAGCAGCTCACTACAGGGGGCGCGGACTGAAGCTTTCTTT. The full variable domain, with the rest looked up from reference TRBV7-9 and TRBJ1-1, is DTGVSQNPRHKITKRGQNVTFRCDPISEHNRLYWYRQTLGQGPEFLTYFQNEAQLEKSRLLSDRFSAERPKGSFSTLEIQRTEQGDSAMYLCASSSLQGARTEAFFGQGTRLTVV.

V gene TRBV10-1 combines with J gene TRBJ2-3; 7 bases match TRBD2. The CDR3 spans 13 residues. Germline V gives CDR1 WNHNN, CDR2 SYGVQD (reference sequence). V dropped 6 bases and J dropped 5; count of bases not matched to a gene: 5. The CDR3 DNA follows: TGCGCCAGCAGAGCGGGGCCGGGAGATACGCAGTATTTT. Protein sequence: CASRAGPGDTQYF.

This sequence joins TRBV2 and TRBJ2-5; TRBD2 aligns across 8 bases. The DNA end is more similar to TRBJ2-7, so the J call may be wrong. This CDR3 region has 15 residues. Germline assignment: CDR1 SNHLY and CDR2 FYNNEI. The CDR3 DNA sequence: TGTGCCAGCAGTGAGAGTAGCGGGGTAACCTACGAGCAGTACTTC. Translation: CASSESSGVTYEQYF.

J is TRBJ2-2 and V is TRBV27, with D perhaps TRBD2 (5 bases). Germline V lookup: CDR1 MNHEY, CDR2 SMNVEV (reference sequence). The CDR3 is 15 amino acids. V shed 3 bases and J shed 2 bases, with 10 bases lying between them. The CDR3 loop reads CASSFGRTNTGELFF. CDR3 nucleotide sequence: TGTGCCAGCAGTTTTGGGCGGACTAACACCGGGGAGCTGTTTTTT.

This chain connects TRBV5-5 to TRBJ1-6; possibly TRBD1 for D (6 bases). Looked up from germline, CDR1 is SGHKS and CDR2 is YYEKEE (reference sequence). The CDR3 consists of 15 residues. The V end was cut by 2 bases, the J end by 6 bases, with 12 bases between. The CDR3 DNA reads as TGTGCCAGCAGCTTAGGGACATTCCCTAATTCACCCCTCCACTTT. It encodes CASSLGTFPNSPLHF.

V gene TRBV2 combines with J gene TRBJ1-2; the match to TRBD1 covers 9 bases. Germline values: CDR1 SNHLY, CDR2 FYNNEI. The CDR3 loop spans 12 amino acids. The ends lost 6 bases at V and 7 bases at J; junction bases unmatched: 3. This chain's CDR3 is CASRQGAGGYTF. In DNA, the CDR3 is TGTGCCAGCAGACAGGGGGCGGGTGGCTACACCTTC.

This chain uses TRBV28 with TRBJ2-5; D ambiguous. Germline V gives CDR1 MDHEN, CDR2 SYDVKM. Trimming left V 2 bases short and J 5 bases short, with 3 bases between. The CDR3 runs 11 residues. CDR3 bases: TGTGCCAGCAGTTTACGGGAGACCCAGTACTTC. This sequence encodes CASSLRETQYF.

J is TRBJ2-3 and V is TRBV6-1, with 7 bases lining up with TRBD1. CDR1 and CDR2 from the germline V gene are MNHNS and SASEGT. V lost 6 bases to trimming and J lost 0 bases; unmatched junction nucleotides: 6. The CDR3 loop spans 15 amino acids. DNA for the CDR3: TGTGCCAGCAGGAAACCGGGACAGAGCACAGATACGCAGTATTTT. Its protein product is CASRKPGQSTDTQYF.

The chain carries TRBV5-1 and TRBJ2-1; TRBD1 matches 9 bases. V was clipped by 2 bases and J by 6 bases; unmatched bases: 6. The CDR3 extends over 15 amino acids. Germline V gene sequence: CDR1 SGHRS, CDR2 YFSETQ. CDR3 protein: CASSLGDRDINEQFF. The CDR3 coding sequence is TGCGCCAGCAGCTTAGGGGACAGGGACATCAATGAGCAGTTCTTC.